Following are 19 T cell receptor beta chains from one sample sequenced in a study of molecular identifiers for immune sequencing clone quantification. TCRdb re-analysed the PCR reads in MiXCR, keeping a single row per CDR3 protein. Here the sample spans hundreds of thousands of distinct CDR3 sequences, roughly a quarter being singletons. The source material was naive CD8+ T cells from blood, with Jurkat cell RNA spiked in. Subset indicated: FACS-sorted CD8+CD4-CCR7+CD45RA+ naive T cells. These receptor sequences come from a human donor in good health. Some libraries in this study had Jurkat cell RNA spiked in.

At least ten counts were recorded for this clonotype. This chain connects TRBV6-5 to TRBJ2-4; TRBD2 matches 8 bases. Losses at the gene ends were 4 bases for V and 3 bases for J; bases not matched to a gene: 14. CDR1 MNHEY and CDR2 SVGAGI come from the germline V gene. There are 18 residues in the CDR3. The CDR3 loop reads CASSSAGEGWQVKNIQYF. CDR3 nucleotide sequence: TGTGCCAGCAGTTCAGCGGGAGAGGGGTGGCAGGTCAAAAACATTCAGTACTTC.

For this clonotype: A much larger clone is a single base away; this may be a read error. DNA of the CDR3: TGCGCCAGCAGCCACGCGGGACTAGCCGACTACGGGCAGTACTTC. Its protein is CASSHAGLADYGQYF. The chain recombines TRBV5-1 with TRBJ2-7, with TRBD2 matching 9 bases. Germline CDR1 and CDR2: SGHRS and YFSETQ. There are 15 residues in the CDR3.

The sample holds a few counts of this clonotype. The rearrangement joins TRBV7-9 to TRBJ2-2; the D is unclear. This CDR3 is 16 amino acids long. Germline V gene sequence: CDR1 SEHNR, CDR2 FQNEAQ (reference sequence). V was trimmed by 5 bases and J by 6 bases, leaving 19 bases between them. CDR3 protein: CASSPSGRARPGELFF. For the CDR3, the DNA is TGTGCCAGCAGCCCCTCCGGTCGAGCGCGGCCCGGGGAGCTGTTTTTT.

This clonotype was counted at least ten times. This sequence joins TRBV29-1 and TRBJ2-3; 10 nucleotides align to TRBD1. CDR3 size: 13 residues. V shed 3 bases and J 4 bases; nucleotides not matched to a gene: 1. Germline V gene lookup returns CDR1 SQVTM and CDR2 ANQGSEA. In DNA form, the CDR3 reads TGCAGCGTTGACGGACAGGGGGCAGATACGCAGTATTTT. Amino acid sequence: CSVDGQGADTQYF.

This clonotype showed up just a few times. This chain links TRBV11-2 with TRBJ1-4, with a weak D call TRBD1 (6 bases). The CDR3 sequence is 15 residues long. Per the germline V gene, CDR1 is SGHAT and CDR2 is FQNNGV. The V end lost 7 bases, the J end lost 0 bases, and 12 bases lay between the germline ends. The CDR3 region is CASTRQEATNEKLFF. The CDR3 coding sequence is TGTGCCAGCACCCGACAGGAGGCAACTAATGAAAAACTGTTTTTT.

This clonotype was counted at least ten times. This chain connects TRBV7-9 to TRBJ2-2; D gene uncertain. The ends were cut back, 1 base at V and 9 bases at J, with 0 bases in the middle. CDR1 SEHNR and CDR2 FQNEAQ come from the germline V gene (reference sequence). This CDR3 comprises 10 residues. Here the CDR3 reads CASSLGELFF. In DNA, the CDR3 is TGTGCCAGCAGCTTAGGGGAGCTGTTTTTT. Filled out from reference TRBV7-9 and TRBJ2-2, the complete variable domain reads DTGVSQNPRHKITKRGQNVTFRCDPISEHNRLYWYRQTLGQGPEFLTYFQNEAQLEKSRLLSDRFSAERPKGSFSTLEIQRTEQGDSAMYLCASSLGELFFGEGSRLTVL.

The chain uses TRBV12-3 or TRBV12-4 and TRBJ2-3; TRBD2 might be the D (5 bases). The ends were cut back, 4 bases at V and 5 bases at J, with 10 bases in the middle. This CDR3 contains 13 residues. This CDR3 is CASSSLGVDTQYF. The CDR3 region has the DNA TGTGCCAGCAGTTCTCTCGGGGTAGATACGCAGTATTTT.

This clonotype has just a few counts. The chain couples TRBV20-1 to TRBJ1-1, with TRBD1 identical over 8 bases. V shed 0 bases and J 1 base; nucleotides not matched to a gene: 4. Germline V CDR1 and CDR2: DFQATT, SNEGSKA (reference sequence). The CDR3 consists of 15 residues. CDR3 region: CSARDYGQGNTEAFF. For the CDR3, the DNA is TGCAGTGCTAGAGACTATGGACAGGGGAACACTGAAGCTTTCTTT.

The chain joins TRBV3-1 to TRBJ2-1, with 12 nucleotides matching TRBD2. Germline CDR1 reads LGHDT; CDR2 reads YNNKEL (reference sequence). The CDR3 totals 18 residues. The junction had 15 bases not matched to a gene; V was cut back by 4 bases and J by 8 bases. The CDR3 spells CASSLSTSGSGLGDEQFF. CDR3 DNA sequence: TGTGCCAGCAGCCTATCGACTAGCGGGAGTGGGCTCGGGGATGAGCAGTTCTTC.

Only a few counts were recorded for this clonotype. The V gene is TRBV5-4, the J gene TRBJ2-3, with D perhaps TRBD1 (5 bases). This CDR3 has 13 residues. V lost 1 base to trimming and J lost 4 bases, with 7 bases between them. From germline, CDR1 is SGHNT and CDR2 YYREEE (reference sequence). CDR3 protein: CASSLKGADTQYF. Written as DNA, the CDR3 is TGTGCCAGCAGCTTGAAAGGGGCAGATACGCAGTATTTT.

The table lists this clonotype with a count of one. The CDR3 loop is CASCSSRASNQPQHF. The CDR3 nucleotides read TGTGCCAGCTGTTCCTCCCGGGCTAGCAATCAGCCCCAGCATTTT. V and J are TRBV28 and TRBJ1-5; D is unresolved. Germline V CDR1 and CDR2: MDHEN, SYDVKM. The CDR3 spans 15 residues. Trimming removed 8 bases from V and 0 bases from J, with 14 bases in between.

This clonotype was recorded at least ten times. The chain recombines TRBV5-1 with TRBJ2-7, with 7 bases matching TRBD1. V was pared by 2 bases and J by 2 bases, with 7 bases of the junction left unmatched. There are 15 residues in the CDR3. Germline-derived CDR1 and CDR2 are SGHRS and YFSETQ. CDR3 protein: CASSLWTGGTYEQYF. The CDR3 DNA sequence: TGCGCCAGCAGCTTATGGACAGGAGGTACCTACGAGCAGTACTTC.

The chain combines TRBV20-1 with TRBJ2-3, with D maybe TRBD2 (5 bases). CDR3 length: 15 residues. Germline V lookup: CDR1 DFQATT, CDR2 SNEGSKA (reference sequence). V was trimmed by 6 bases and J by 4 bases, leaving 20 bases between them. DNA of the CDR3: TGCAGTGCACAGAGGTACCCTAGCAGATCAGATACGCAGTATTTT. Residues: CSAQRYPSRSDTQYF.

The rearrangement links TRBV9 to TRBJ2-7; 10 nucleotides agree with TRBD2. This CDR3 comprises 13 residues. V was clipped by 3 bases and J by 3 bases; unmatched bases: 0. Germline CDR1 reads SGDLS; CDR2 reads YYNGEE. CDR3 sequence: CASSASGSYEQYF. DNA of the CDR3: TGTGCCAGCAGCGCTAGCGGGAGCTACGAGCAGTACTTC.

This clonotype occurred many times. The chain carries TRBV28 and TRBJ2-5; unclear D gene. Germline values: CDR1 MDHEN, CDR2 SYDVKM. Trimming shortened V by 1 base and J by 2 bases, and 17 bases separated the two germline ends. CDR3 length: 17 amino acids. The CDR3 DNA is TGTGCCAGCAGTTTATTCGGCAGCACCGAGGTGCAAGAGACCCAGTACTTC. Residues: CASSLFGSTEVQETQYF.

At least ten counts were recorded for this clonotype. The J gene is TRBJ2-7, the V gene TRBV7-8, with D unclear. This CDR3 is 15 amino acids long. Germline V gene lookup returns CDR1 SGHVS and CDR2 FQNEAQ. Trimming left V 5 bases short and J 3 bases short, with 17 bases between. CDR3 sequence reads: CASSQLDGPVYEQYF. The DNA for the CDR3 is TGTGCCAGCAGCCAATTGGATGGACCCGTCTACGAGCAGTACTTC. The full variable domain, with the rest looked up from reference TRBV7-8 and TRBJ2-7, is GAGVSQSPRYKVAKRGQDVALRCDPISGHVSLFWYQQALGQGPEFLTYFQNEAQLDKSGLPSDRFFAERPEGSVSTLKIQRTQQEDSAVYLCASSQLDGPVYEQYFGPGTRLTVT.

The sample holds many counts of this clonotype. The V and J genes are TRBV6-1 and TRBJ1-1, with D possibly TRBD1 on 5 matching bases. The CDR3 covers 13 residues. Germline V gives CDR1 MNHNS, CDR2 SASEGT. With 5 bases removed from V and 1 base from J, the gap between germline ends came to 8 bases. The chain's CDR3 is CASSWDANTEAFF. CDR3 coding DNA: TGTGCCAGCAGTTGGGACGCGAACACTGAAGCTTTCTTT.

This clonotype came up many times. The chain is built from TRBV20-1 and TRBJ1-5; D is uncertain. The CDR3 extends over 13 amino acids. CDR1 and CDR2 (germline): DFQATT, SNEGSKA (reference sequence). The V gene lost 1 base and the J gene lost 4 bases, with 8 bases spanning the gap. The CDR3 protein is CSARGAINQPQHF. The CDR3 DNA follows: TGCAGTGCTAGAGGAGCTATAAATCAGCCCCAGCATTTT.

The sample holds many counts of this clonotype. The genes are TRBV4-3 and TRBJ2-7; the D is unclear. CDR3 length: 13 residues. Germline CDR1 and CDR2: LGHNA and YSLEER. Trimming pared 0 bases from V and 3 bases from J, leaving 6 bases between. In DNA, the CDR3 is TGCGCCAGCAGCCAAGATCTGGACTACGAGCAGTACTTC. It is translated as CASSQDLDYEQYF.